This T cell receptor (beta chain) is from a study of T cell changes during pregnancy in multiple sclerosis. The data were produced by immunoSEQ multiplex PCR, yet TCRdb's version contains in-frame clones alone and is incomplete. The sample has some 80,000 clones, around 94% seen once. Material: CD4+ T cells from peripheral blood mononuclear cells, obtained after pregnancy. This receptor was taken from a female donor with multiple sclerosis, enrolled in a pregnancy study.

The CDR3 spells CASSYSGQSNQPQHF. The CDR3 nucleotides are TGTGCCAGCAGTTACTCGGGACAGAGCAATCAGCCCCAGCATTTT. The rearrangement joins TRBV6-5 to TRBJ1-5; 7 positions agree with TRBD1. The V gene's germline CDR1 is MNHEY and CDR2 SVGAGI. CDR3 length: 15 amino acids. V was clipped by 0 bases and J by 1 base; unmatched bases: 0.